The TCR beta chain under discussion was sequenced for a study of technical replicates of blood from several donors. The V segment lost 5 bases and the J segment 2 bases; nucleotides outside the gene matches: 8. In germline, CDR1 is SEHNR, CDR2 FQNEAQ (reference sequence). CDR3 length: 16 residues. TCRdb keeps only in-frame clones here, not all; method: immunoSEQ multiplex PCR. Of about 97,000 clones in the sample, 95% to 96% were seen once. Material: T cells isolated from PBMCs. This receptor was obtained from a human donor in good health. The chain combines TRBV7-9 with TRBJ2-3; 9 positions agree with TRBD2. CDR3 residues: CASSQLTSGYTDTQYF. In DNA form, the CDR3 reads TGTGCCAGCAGCCAACTGACTAGCGGATACACAGATACGCAGTATTTT.